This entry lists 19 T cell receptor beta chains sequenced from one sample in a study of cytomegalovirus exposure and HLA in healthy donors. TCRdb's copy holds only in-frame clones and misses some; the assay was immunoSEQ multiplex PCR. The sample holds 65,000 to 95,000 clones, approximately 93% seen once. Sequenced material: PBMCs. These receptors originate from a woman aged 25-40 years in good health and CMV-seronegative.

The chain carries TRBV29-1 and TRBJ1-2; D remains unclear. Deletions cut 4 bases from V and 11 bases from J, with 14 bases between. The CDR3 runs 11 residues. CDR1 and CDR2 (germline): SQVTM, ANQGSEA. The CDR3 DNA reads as TGCAGCGTTGTGGAACAGACGGTATACACCTTC. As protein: CSVVEQTVYTF.

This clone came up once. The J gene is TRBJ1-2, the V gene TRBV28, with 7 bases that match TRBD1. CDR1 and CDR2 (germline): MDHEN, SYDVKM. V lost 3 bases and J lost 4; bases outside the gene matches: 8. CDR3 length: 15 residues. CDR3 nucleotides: TGTGCCAGCAGTTTCCCGGACAGGTCCTTCTATGGCTACACCTTC. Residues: CASSFPDRSFYGYTF.

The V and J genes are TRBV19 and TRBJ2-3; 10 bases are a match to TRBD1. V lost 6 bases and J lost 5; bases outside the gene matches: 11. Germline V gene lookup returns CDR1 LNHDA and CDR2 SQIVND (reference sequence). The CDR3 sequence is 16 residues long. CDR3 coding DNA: TGTGCCAGTAGACGACTAGACAGGGGGCGATTAGATACGCAGTATTTT. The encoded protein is CASRRLDRGRLDTQYF. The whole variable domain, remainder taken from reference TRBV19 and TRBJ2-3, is DGGITQSPKYLFRKEGQNVTLSCEQNLNHDAMYWYRQDPGQGLRLIYYSQIVNDFQKGDIAEGYSVSREKKESFPLTVTSAQKNPTAFYLCASRRLDRGRLDTQYFGPGTRLTVL.

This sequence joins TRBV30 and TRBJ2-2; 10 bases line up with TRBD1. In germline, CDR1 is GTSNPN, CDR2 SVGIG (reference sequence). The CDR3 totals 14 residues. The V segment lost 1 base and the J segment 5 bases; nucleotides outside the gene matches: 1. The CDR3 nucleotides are TGTGCCTGGAGTGCGGGACAGGGGACCGGGGAGCTGTTTTTT. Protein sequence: CAWSAGQGTGELFF.

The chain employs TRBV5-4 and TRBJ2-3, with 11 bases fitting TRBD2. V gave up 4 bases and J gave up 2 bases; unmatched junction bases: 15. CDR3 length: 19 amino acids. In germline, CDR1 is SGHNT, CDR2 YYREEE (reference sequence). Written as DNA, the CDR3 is TGTGCCAGCAGCCGAGGGAGCCCCCCACTAGCGGGGGTCACAGATACGCAGTATTTT. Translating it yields CASSRGSPPLAGVTDTQYF.

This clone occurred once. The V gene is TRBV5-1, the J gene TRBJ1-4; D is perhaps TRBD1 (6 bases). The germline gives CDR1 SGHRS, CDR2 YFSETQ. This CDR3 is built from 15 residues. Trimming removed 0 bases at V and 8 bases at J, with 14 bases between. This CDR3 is CASSLEGVGGEKLFF. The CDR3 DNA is TGCGCCAGCAGCTTGGAGGGGGTAGGAGGCGAAAAACTGTTTTTT.

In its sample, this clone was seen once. The CDR3 reads CASSAAGVYEQYF. DNA of the CDR3: TGTGCCAGCAGCGCGGCAGGGGTCTACGAGCAGTACTTC. V gene TRBV5-8 combines with J gene TRBJ2-7; D is perhaps TRBD1 (6 bases). Per germline, CDR1 SGHTS and CDR2 YDEGEE. CDR3 size: 13 residues. With 4 bases removed from V and 3 bases from J, the gap between germline ends came to 11 bases.

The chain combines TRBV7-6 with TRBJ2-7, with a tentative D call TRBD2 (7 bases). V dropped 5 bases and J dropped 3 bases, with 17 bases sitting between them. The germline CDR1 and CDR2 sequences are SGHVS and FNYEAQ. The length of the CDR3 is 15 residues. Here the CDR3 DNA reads TGTGCCAGCAGCCCTGCGGGGGCCGCCCACTACGAGCAGTACTTC. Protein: CASSPAGAAHYEQYF.

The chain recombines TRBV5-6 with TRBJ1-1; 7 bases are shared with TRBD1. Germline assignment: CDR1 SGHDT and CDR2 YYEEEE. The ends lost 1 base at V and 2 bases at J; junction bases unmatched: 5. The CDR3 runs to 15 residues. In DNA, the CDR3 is TGTGCCAGCAGCTTGCCGGGACAGCAAAACACTGAAGCTTTCTTT. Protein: CASSLPGQQNTEAFF.

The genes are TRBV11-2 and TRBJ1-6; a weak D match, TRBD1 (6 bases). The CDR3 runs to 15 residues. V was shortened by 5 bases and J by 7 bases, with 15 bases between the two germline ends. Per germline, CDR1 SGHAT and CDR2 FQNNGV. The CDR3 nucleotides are TGTGCCAGCAGCACCGGGACAATAGGGAATTCACCCCTCCACTTT. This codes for CASSTGTIGNSPLHF.

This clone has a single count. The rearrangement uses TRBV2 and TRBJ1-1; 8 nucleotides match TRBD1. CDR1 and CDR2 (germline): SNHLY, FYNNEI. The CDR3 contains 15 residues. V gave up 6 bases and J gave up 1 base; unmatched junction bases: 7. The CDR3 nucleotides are TGTGCCAGCAGCTCTTGGACAGGGCAGAACACTGAAGCTTTCTTT. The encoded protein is CASSSWTGQNTEAFF.

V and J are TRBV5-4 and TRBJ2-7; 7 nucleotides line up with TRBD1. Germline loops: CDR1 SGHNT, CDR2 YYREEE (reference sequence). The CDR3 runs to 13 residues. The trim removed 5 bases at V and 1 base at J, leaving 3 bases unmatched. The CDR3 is CASSVGQSYEQYF. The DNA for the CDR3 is TGTGCCAGCAGTGTGGGACAGTCCTACGAGCAGTACTTC.

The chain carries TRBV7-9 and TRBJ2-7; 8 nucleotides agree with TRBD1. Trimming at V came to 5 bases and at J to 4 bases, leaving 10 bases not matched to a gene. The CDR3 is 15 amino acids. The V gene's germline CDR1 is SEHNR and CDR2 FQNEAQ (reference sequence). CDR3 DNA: TGTGCCAGCAGCCCAGACAGGGGATCGGGGTACGAGCAGTACTTC. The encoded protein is CASSPDRGSGYEQYF.

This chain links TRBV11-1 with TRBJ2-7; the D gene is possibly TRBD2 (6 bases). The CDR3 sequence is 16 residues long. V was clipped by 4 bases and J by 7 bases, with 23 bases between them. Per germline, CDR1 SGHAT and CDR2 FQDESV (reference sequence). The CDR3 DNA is TGTGCCAGCAGCTCCTTAAGGCGGGACCGCTACGTAGAGCAGTACTTC. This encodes CASSSLRRDRYVEQYF.

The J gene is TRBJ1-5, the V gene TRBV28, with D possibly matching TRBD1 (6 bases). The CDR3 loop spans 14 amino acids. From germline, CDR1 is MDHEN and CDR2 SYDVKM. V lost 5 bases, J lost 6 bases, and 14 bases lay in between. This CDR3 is CASSLLDRIQPQHF. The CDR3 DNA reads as TGTGCCAGCAGTCTCCTTGACAGGATTCAGCCCCAGCATTTT.

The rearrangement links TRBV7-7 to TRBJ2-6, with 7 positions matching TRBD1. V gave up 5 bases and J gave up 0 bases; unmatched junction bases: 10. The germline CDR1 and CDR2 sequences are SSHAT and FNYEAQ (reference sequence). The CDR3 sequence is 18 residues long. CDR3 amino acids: CASSPGGRSSSGANVLTF. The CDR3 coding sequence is TGTGCCAGCAGCCCAGGGGGAAGGAGCTCCTCTGGGGCCAACGTCCTGACTTTC.

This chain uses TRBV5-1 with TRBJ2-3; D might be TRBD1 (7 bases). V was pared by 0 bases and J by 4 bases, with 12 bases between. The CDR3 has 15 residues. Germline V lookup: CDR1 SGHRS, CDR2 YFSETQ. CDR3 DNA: TGCGCCAGCAGCTTGGAAGGAGGGGGCTCAGATACGCAGTATTTT. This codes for CASSLEGGGSDTQYF.

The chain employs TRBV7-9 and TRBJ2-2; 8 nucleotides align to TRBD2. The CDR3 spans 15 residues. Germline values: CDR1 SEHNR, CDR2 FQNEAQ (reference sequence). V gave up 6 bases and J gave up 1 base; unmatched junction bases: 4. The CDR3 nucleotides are TGTGCCAGCAGACGGACTAGCCTGAACACCGGGGAGCTGTTTTTT. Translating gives CASRRTSLNTGELFF. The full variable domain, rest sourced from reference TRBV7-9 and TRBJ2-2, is DTGVSQNPRHKITKRGQNVTFRCDPISEHNRLYWYRQTLGQGPEFLTYFQNEAQLEKSRLLSDRFSAERPKGSFSTLEIQRTEQGDSAMYLCASRRTSLNTGELFFGEGSRLTVL.

The CDR3 sequence: CASSFKSSGGVEQFF. CDR3 bases: TGTGCCAGCAGCTTCAAATCTAGCGGGGGGGTTGAGCAGTTCTTC. The V and J genes are TRBV5-4 and TRBJ2-1, with 12 bases identical to TRBD2. Looked up from germline, CDR1 is SGHNT and CDR2 is YYREEE (reference sequence). The junction had 6 bases not matched to a gene; V was cut back by 2 bases and J by 9 bases. CDR3 size: 15 residues.